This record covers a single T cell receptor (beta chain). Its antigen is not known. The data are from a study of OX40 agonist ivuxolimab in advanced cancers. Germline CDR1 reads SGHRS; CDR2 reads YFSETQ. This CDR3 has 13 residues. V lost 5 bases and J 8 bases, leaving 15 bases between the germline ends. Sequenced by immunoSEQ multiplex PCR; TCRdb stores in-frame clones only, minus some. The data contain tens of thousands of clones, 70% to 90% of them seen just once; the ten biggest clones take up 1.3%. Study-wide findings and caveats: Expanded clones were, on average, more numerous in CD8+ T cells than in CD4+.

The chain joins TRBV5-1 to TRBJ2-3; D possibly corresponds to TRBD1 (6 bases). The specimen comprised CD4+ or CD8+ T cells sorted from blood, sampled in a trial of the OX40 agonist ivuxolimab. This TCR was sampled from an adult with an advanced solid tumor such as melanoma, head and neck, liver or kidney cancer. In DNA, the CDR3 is TGCGCCAGCAGTCCCACAGGGTTGGGTACGCAGTATTTT. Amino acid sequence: CASSPTGLGTQYF.